This T cell receptor (beta chain) comes out of a study of T cells in Graves' hyperthyroidism and ophthalmopathy. Study findings and constraints: In blood, most of the thyroid clonotypes expanded above 0.001 were also present.

The source material, RNA transcripts, was used to amplify TCR beta CDR3 regions. An initial round of RT-PCR targeting the TCR CDR3 relied on the HTBI primer set. From the multiplex PCR reads, TCRdb called clonotypes with MiXCR, one entry per CDR3 protein. This table holds approximately 630,000 distinct CDR3 sequences, 15% to 20% found once. Hyperthyroidism, newly diagnosed and lasting under 2 months, affected patients aged 18 to 65. Patients were excluded because of uncontrolled infection, other autoimmune disease, pregnancy or lactation. Each 10 ml fresh peripheral blood draw supplied the PBMCs. Concerning this clonotype: Its antigen is not known.

The CDR3 has 14 amino acids. Germline CDR1 is DFQATT and CDR2 is SNEGSKA (reference sequence). The germline V and J ends were trimmed by 4 bases and 8 bases, with 18 bases remaining between them. The chain carries TRBV20-1 and TRBJ2-1; D is possibly TRBD1 (6 bases). The TCR was taken from a woman aged 25 to 39 with Graves' hyperthyroidism. Material for sequencing was blood. The CDR3 nucleotides are TGCAGTGCTACCCCCCGTGACAGGTGGGATGAGCAGTTCTTC. This encodes CSATPRDRWDEQFF.